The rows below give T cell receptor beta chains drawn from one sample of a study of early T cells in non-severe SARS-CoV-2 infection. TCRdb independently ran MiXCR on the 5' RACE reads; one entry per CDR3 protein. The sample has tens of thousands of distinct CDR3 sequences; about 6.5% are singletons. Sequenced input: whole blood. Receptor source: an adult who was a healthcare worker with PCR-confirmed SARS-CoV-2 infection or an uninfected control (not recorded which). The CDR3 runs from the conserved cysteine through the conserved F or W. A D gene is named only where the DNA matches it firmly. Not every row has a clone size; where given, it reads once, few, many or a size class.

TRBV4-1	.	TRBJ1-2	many	TGCGCCAGCAGCCAAGACGTACCGGGCAGGACCATGCTCTATGGCTACACCTTC	CASSQDVPGRTMLYGYTF
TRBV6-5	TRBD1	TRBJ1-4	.	TGTGCCAGCAGGCCCAACTCTCAGGGGGCTAATGAAAAACTGTTTTTT	CASRPNSQGANEKLFF
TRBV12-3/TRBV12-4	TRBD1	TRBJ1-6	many	TGTGCCAGCAGCCAAGGACAGGGGTCGGGTAATTCACCCCTCCACTTT	CASSQGQGSGNSPLHF
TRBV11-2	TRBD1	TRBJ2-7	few	TGTGCCAGCAGAAAACCGGGACAGGGAAGAGACGAGCAGTACTTC	CASRKPGQGRDEQYF
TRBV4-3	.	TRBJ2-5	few	TGCGCCAGCAGCCAAGATTACCAGGGCGAGACCCAGTACTTC	CASSQDYQGETQYF
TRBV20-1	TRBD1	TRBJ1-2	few	TGCAGTGCTTGGACAGGGGAGAATGGCTACACCTTC	CSAWTGENGYTF
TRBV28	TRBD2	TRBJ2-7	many	TGTGCCAGCAGTTTATTGACTAGCGGGGTAATGCGGGAGCAGTACTTC	CASSLLTSGVMREQYF
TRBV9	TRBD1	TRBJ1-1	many	TGTGCCAGCAGCCCCGGGACAGGGATGAACACTGAAGCTTTCTTT	CASSPGTGMNTEAFF
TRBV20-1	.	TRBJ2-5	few	TGCAGTGCTAGAGGACTGGGGACCCAGTACTTC	CSARGLGTQYF
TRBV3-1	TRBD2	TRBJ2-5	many	TGTGCCAGCAGCCGAACAGTAGCGGGGGAGACCCAGTACTTC	CASSRTVAGETQYF
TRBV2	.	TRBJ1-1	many	TGTGCCAGCCTGACAGTAAGGGAGGCTGAAGCTTTCTTT	CASLTVREAEAFF
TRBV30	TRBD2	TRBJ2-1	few	TGTGCCTGGACGGCGGGGGGGCTTAATGAGCAGTTCTTC	CAWTAGGLNEQFF
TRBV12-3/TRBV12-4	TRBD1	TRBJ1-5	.	TGTGCCAGCAGTTTGACAGGGGTCAATCAGCCCCAGCATTTT	CASSLTGVNQPQHF
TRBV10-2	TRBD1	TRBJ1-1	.	TGCGCCAGCAGGAACTACGACAGGGCACGAGCTTTCTTT	CASRNYDRARAFF
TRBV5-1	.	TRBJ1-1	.	TGCGCCAGCAGCTTGGGGACACCCTCTGAAGCTTTCTTT	CASSLGTPSEAFF
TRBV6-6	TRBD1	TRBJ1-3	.	TGTGCCAGCACCCACGAGGGGGCGGGAAACACCATATATTTT	CASTHEGAGNTIYF
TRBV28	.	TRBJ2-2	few	TGTGCCAGCAGTTTAAAGACTTCCAACACCGGGGAGCTGTTTTTT	CASSLKTSNTGELFF
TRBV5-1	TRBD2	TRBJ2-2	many	TGCGCCAGCAGCTGGGGGGGACCGAGCACCGGGGAGCTGTTTTTT	CASSWGGPSTGELFF
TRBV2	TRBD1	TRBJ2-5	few	TGTGCCAGCGGGGAACAGGGGGCCGGAGAGACCCAGTACTTC	CASGEQGAGETQYF
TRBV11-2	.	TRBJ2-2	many	TGTGCCAGCAGCTCCGGCGGACACAAGAACACCGGGGAGCTGTTTTTT	CASSSGGHKNTGELFF
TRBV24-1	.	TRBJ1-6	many	TGTGCCACCAGTGATTCGCGGCGGGGGAGTAATTCACCCCTCCACTTT	CATSDSRRGSNSPLHF
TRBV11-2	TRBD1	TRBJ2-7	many	TGTGCCAGCAGCTTAGAAGGGACAGGGACCTACGAGCAGTACTTC	CASSLEGTGTYEQYF
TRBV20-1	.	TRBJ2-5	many	TGCAGTGTTACTTGGGGGGCGTCGAAGACCCAGTACTTC	CSVTWGASKTQYF
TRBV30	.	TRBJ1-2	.	TGTGCCTGGAGTGTAACGGGGCAAGGGGGCTACACCTTC	CAWSVTGQGGYTF
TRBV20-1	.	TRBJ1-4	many	TGCAGTGCTAGAGGGTCCCAGGGGCGGAAAAAACTGTTTTTT	CSARGSQGRKKLFF
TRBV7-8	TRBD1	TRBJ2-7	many	TGTGCCAGCACCCTTGGGACAGGGGCCTACGAGCAGTACTTC	CASTLGTGAYEQYF
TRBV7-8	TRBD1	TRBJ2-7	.	TGTGCCAGCAGTTCAAGGGGGACAGGGGACTACGAGCAGTACTTC	CASSSRGTGDYEQYF
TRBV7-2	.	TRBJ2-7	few	TGTGCCAGCAGCTTGAGGCAGGACCTCTACGAGCAGTACTTC	CASSLRQDLYEQYF
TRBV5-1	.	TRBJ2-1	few	TGCGCCAGCAGCTTGGAGGTAGATCGGAATGAGCAGTTCTTC	CASSLEVDRNEQFF
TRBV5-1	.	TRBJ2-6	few	TGCGCCAGCAGCTTGGAGGGCCGACAGGCCCCAGTCCTGACTTTC	CASSLEGRQAPVLTF
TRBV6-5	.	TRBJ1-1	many	TGTGCCAGCAGCTCCAACGCGGGGGGGAGAACTGAAGCTTTCTTT	CASSSNAGGRTEAFF
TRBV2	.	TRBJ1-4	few	TGTGCCAGCCGAGACACTGCAACTAATGAAAAACTGTTTTTT	CASRDTATNEKLFF
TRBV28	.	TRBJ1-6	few	TGTGCCAGCCTTGCAAGCAGGGGCGTAACAAGTTCACCCCTCCACTTT	CASLASRGVTSSPLHF